A single sample gave rise to the 10 T cell receptor beta chains below, sequenced in a study of PD-1 blockade in classical Hodgkin lymphoma. The time point: cycle 4 day 1 (C4D1), after about 6 weeks of nivolumab. Brentuximab vedotin exposure varied, and every patient relapsed after autologous stem cell transplantation. The repertoire was sequenced with immunoSEQ multiplex PCR; TCRdb's copy has only in-frame clones and lacks some. The sample carries 25,000 to 35,000 clones, 65% to 80% recorded once. This material consisted of peripheral blood mononuclear cells (PBMCs), taken before the fourth cycle of nivolumab. Every receptor here comes from a human donor with classical Hodgkin lymphoma.

V is TRBV2 and J is TRBJ2-1; D uncertain. The germline V and J ends were trimmed by 8 bases and 7 bases, with 21 bases remaining between them. CDR1 is SNHLY, CDR2 FYNNEI, per germline. CDR3 size: 15 residues. The CDR3 DNA sequence: TGTGCCAGCGCCCGACTGGAAATGGAGTTAAATGAGCAGTTCTTC. Protein sequence: CASARLEMELNEQFF.

This chain uses TRBV5-1 with TRBJ1-4; TRBD1 might be the D (6 bases). Germline CDR1 reads SGHRS; CDR2 reads YFSETQ. The CDR3 contains 13 residues. The V gene lost 2 bases and the J gene lost 6 bases, with 8 bases spanning the gap. CDR3 nucleotides: TGCGCCAGCAGCTTACAGGGCCATGAAAAACTGTTTTTT. As protein: CASSLQGHEKLFF.

This rearrangement joins TRBV25-1 to TRBJ1-5, with a weak D call TRBD1 (5 bases). The CDR3 consists of 16 residues. V was pared by 1 base and J by 5 bases, with 15 bases between. Germline CDR1 MGHDK, CDR2 SYGVNS. The CDR3: CASSESGFEGDQPQHF. DNA of the CDR3: TGTGCCAGCAGTGAATCAGGGTTCGAAGGAGATCAGCCCCAGCATTTT.

This chain links TRBV11-3 with TRBJ2-1; 10 bases agree with TRBD2. Looked up from germline, CDR1 is SGHNT and CDR2 is YENEEA. The CDR3 has 17 amino acids. Germline trimming cut 4 bases from V and 6 bases from J; bases unmatched to any gene: 12. CDR3 bases: TGTGCCAGCAGCTGGAGGACTAGCGGACAGGCAGGCAATGAGCAGTTCTTC. Its protein product is CASSWRTSGQAGNEQFF.

This clone was recorded a few times. The chain has TRBV7-6 and TRBJ1-2; no reliable D call. CDR1 is SGHVS and CDR2 is FNYEAQ in the germline V gene. Trimming pared 5 bases from V and 4 bases from J, leaving 17 bases between. The CDR3 has 15 amino acids. The CDR3 here is CASSLSGGGVYGYTF. CDR3 in DNA: TGTGCCAGCAGCCTTTCGGGAGGAGGCGTCTATGGCTACACCTTC.

The rearrangement joins TRBV7-9 to TRBJ2-7; D not certain. Germline CDR1 reads SEHNR; CDR2 reads FQNEAQ (reference sequence). This CDR3 is 15 amino acids long. V was pared by 5 bases and J by 6 bases, with 20 bases between. The CDR3 reads CASSPGSGRPTEQYF. The CDR3 region has the DNA TGTGCCAGCAGCCCGGGCTCCGGCCGACCTACCGAGCAGTACTTC.

The chain employs TRBV27 and TRBJ2-7; 12 nucleotides match TRBD2. Trimming at V came to 3 bases and at J to 5 bases, leaving 8 bases not matched to a gene. The CDR3 loop spans 16 amino acids. The germline gives CDR1 MNHEY, CDR2 SMNVEV (reference sequence). This CDR3 reads CASSFRLAGEVNEQYF. The CDR3 nucleotides are TGTGCCAGCAGTTTCAGACTAGCGGGAGAAGTCAACGAGCAGTACTTC.

The chain joins TRBV25-1 to TRBJ2-5; D possibly corresponds to TRBD2 (6 bases). The CDR3 spans 14 residues. V was shortened by 2 bases and J by 8 bases, with 15 bases between the two germline ends. The germline gives CDR1 MGHDK, CDR2 SYGVNS. The CDR3 protein is CASSEVGTGETQYF. The CDR3, as DNA: TGTGCCAGCAGTGAAGTAGGGACTGGAGAAACCCAGTACTTC.

This chain uses TRBV19 with TRBJ1-1; 10 bases line up with TRBD1. This CDR3 is 15 amino acids long. After removal of 7 bases from V and 6 bases from J, the junction contained 11 bases not matched to a gene. CDR1 is LNHDA, CDR2 SQIVND, per germline (reference sequence). In nucleotides, the CDR3 is TGTGCCAGTACCCGGGACAGGGGAAAAGGTGCTGAAGCTTTCTTT. Amino acids: CASTRDRGKGAEAFF. Full variable domain (remainder filled in from reference TRBV19 and TRBJ1-1): DGGITQSPKYLFRKEGQNVTLSCEQNLNHDAMYWYRQDPGQGLRLIYYSQIVNDFQKGDIAEGYSVSREKKESFPLTVTSAQKNPTAFYLCASTRDRGKGAEAFFGQGTRLTVV.

V is TRBV30 and J is TRBJ1-2, with D unresolved. This CDR3 contains 8 residues. Germline loops: CDR1 GTSNPN, CDR2 SVGIG (reference sequence). V lost 1 base, J lost 12 bases, and 3 bases lay in between. The DNA of the CDR3 is TGTGCCTGGAGTGCCCACACCTTC. It yields the protein CAWSAHTF.